The rows below give T cell receptor beta chains drawn from one sample of a study of cytotoxic CD8 clonotypes in ibrutinib-treated CLL. The data were produced by immunoSEQ multiplex PCR, yet TCRdb's version contains in-frame clones alone and is incomplete. Counted here are tens of thousands of clones, roughly 70% occurring once; the ten biggest clones make up around 45%. The material sequenced was PBMCs, taken after 12 months of ibrutinib treatment. The source of these receptors is a human donor with chronic lymphocytic leukemia. CDR3s include the opening cysteine and the closing phenylalanine or tryptophan. The order of the fields is V gene, J gene, clone size, D gene, CDR3 DNA, CDR3 protein. D genes are given only for firm matches. Not all rows give a size; the values are once, few, many and, for expanded clones, a class.

v_gene: TRBV2
j_gene: TRBJ2-4
abundance: few
d_gene: NA
CDR3nt: TGTGCCAGCCAGGGCTTCGCCAAAAACATTCAGTACTTC
CDR3aa: CASQGFAKNIQYF

v_gene: TRBV7-6
j_gene: TRBJ2-3
abundance: NA
d_gene: NA
CDR3nt: TGTGCCAGCAGCTCAGACACTCGCACAGATACGCAGTATTTT
CDR3aa: CASSSDTRTDTQYF

v_gene: TRBV2
j_gene: TRBJ2-1
abundance: NA
d_gene: NA
CDR3nt: TGTGCCAGCAGTGAAACGGCGAGGGTAGGTTACAATGAGCAGTTCTTC
CDR3aa: CASSETARVGYNEQFF

v_gene: TRBV4-1
j_gene: TRBJ2-3
abundance: NA
d_gene: NA
CDR3nt: TGCGCCAGCAGCCAGGGTTTTACGGAGTACACAGATACGCAGTATTTT
CDR3aa: CASSQGFTEYTDTQYF

v_gene: TRBV5-4
j_gene: TRBJ1-1
abundance: NA
d_gene: NA
CDR3nt: TGTGCCAGCAGCTTGAGAGGCAGGGTGAACACTGAAGCTTTCTTT
CDR3aa: CASSLRGRVNTEAFF

v_gene: TRBV11-3
j_gene: TRBJ2-2
abundance: NA
d_gene: NA
CDR3nt: TGTGCCAGCAGCGAGAGCGGACTACCACCCGGGGAGCTGTTTTTT
CDR3aa: CASSESGLPPGELFF

v_gene: TRBV5-1
j_gene: TRBJ1-2
abundance: few
d_gene: NA
CDR3nt: TGCGCCAGCAGCACATGGGATGGGGTCTATGGCTACACCTTC
CDR3aa: CASSTWDGVYGYTF

v_gene: TRBV28
j_gene: TRBJ2-2
abundance: few
d_gene: NA
CDR3nt: TGTGCCAGCAGTTGGGGCCTCACCGGGGAGCTGTTTTTT
CDR3aa: CASSWGLTGELFF

v_gene: TRBV30
j_gene: TRBJ2-1
abundance: NA
d_gene: NA
CDR3nt: TGTGCCTGGAGTGTGGCACGACAGGGCGGGAATTACAATGAGCAGTTCTTC
CDR3aa: CAWSVARQGGNYNEQFF

v_gene: TRBV4-3
j_gene: TRBJ2-7
abundance: few
d_gene: TRBD2
CDR3nt: TGCGCCAGCAGCCAAGATGCGGTAGCGGGACTCCCTCGGGAGCAGTACTTC
CDR3aa: CASSQDAVAGLPREQYF

v_gene: TRBV28
j_gene: TRBJ2-1
abundance: NA
d_gene: NA
CDR3nt: TGTGCCAGCAGTTCCCCCTCAGACTGGAGCTCCTACAATGAGCAGTTCTTC
CDR3aa: CASSSPSDWSSYNEQFF

v_gene: TRBV2
j_gene: TRBJ2-1
abundance: few
d_gene: TRBD1
CDR3nt: TGTGCCAGCAGGCTAGACAGGGGCCCATACAATGAGCAGTTCTTC
CDR3aa: CASRLDRGPYNEQFF

v_gene: TRBV28
j_gene: TRBJ2-7
abundance: NA
d_gene: TRBD1
CDR3nt: TGTGCCAGCAGTATGCCACCGGGACAGGGGTGGGGGCAGTACTTC
CDR3aa: CASSMPPGQGWGQYF

v_gene: TRBV30
j_gene: TRBJ2-3
abundance: few
d_gene: NA
CDR3nt: TGTGCCTGGAGTGTACTTGGAGGCCTGCAGTATTTT
CDR3aa: CAWSVLGGLQYF

v_gene: TRBV6-5
j_gene: TRBJ2-3
abundance: NA
d_gene: NA
CDR3nt: TGTGCCAGCAGTTCACGAGGGACGGCCCAAGATACGCAGTATTTT
CDR3aa: CASSSRGTAQDTQYF

v_gene: TRBV7-3
j_gene: TRBJ2-1
abundance: NA
d_gene: TRBD1
CDR3nt: TGTGCCAGCAGCGTAACATCGACAGGGGGCCATGAGCAGTTCTTC
CDR3aa: CASSVTSTGGHEQFF

v_gene: TRBV7-7
j_gene: TRBJ2-2
abundance: few
d_gene: NA
CDR3nt: TGTGCTAGCAGCTTATTGTCCGGGGAGCTGTTTTTT
CDR3aa: CASSLLSGELFF